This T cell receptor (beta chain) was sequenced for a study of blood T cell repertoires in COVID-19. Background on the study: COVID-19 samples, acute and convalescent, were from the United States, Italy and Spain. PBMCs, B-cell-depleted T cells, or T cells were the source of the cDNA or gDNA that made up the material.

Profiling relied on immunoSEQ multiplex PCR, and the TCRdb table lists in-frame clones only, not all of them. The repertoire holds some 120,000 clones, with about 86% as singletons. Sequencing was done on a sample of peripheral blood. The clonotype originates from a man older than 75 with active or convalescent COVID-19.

CDR3: CASSLRSMDEKLFF. The CDR3 DNA follows: TGTGCCAGCAGTTTACGGAGCATGGATGAAAAACTGTTTTTT. This rearrangement joins TRBV28 to TRBJ1-4; D not resolved. The V and J ends lost 2 bases and 6 bases respectively, with 10 bases between them. The CDR3 spans 14 residues. Germline values: CDR1 MDHEN, CDR2 SYDVKM.